This T cell receptor (beta chain) was recovered during a study of T cell repertoires in cytomegalovirus infection. For the study at large: Indicated by public TCR beta signatures were CMV infection and matching HLA type. Study-wide findings and caveats: Ex vivo responses were dominated by HLA-C-restricted CMV-specific TCR beta clonotypes. Based on cumulative public TCR beta family frequency, carriers of CMV plus the relevant HLA were identified.

TCRdb used MiXCR to reprocess the reads, holding one entry per CDR3 protein. The sample lists under 600,000 distinct CDR3 sequences, more than 15% seen once, with 20% to 30% in the top ten. As regards this clonotype: Its matching antigen is unknown.

Germline V gene data show CDR1 as SGHVS and CDR2 as FNYEAQ. The CDR3 length is 18 residues. Losses at the gene ends were 1 base for V and 0 bases for J; bases not matched to a gene: 7. J is TRBJ1-5 and V is TRBV7-6, with TRBD1 matching 9 bases. The TCR was taken from a human donor in good health (CMV status not recorded). Some clones in this sample may be carry-over from other donors' samples. The specimen was CD8+ T cells from PBMCs. CDR3 protein: CASSLGTGGRYSNQPQHF. Written as DNA, the CDR3 is TGTGCCAGCAGCTTAGGAACAGGGGGCCGGTATAGCAATCAGCCCCAGCATTTT.